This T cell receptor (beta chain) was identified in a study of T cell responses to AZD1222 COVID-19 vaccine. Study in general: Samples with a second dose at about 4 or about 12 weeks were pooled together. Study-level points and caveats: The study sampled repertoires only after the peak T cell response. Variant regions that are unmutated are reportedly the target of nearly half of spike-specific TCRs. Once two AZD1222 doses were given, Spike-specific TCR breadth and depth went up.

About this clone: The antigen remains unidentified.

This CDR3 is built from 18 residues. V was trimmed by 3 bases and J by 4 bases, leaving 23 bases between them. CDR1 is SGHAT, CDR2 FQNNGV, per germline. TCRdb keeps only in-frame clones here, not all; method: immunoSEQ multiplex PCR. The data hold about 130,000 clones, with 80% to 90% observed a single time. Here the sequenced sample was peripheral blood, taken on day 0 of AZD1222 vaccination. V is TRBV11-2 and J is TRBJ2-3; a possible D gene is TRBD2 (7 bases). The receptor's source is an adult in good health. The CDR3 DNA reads TGTGCCAGCAGCTTGGGGGGGGGCAGGGCGCCCTCTCCAGATACGCAGTATTTT. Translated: CASSLGGGRAPSPDTQYF.